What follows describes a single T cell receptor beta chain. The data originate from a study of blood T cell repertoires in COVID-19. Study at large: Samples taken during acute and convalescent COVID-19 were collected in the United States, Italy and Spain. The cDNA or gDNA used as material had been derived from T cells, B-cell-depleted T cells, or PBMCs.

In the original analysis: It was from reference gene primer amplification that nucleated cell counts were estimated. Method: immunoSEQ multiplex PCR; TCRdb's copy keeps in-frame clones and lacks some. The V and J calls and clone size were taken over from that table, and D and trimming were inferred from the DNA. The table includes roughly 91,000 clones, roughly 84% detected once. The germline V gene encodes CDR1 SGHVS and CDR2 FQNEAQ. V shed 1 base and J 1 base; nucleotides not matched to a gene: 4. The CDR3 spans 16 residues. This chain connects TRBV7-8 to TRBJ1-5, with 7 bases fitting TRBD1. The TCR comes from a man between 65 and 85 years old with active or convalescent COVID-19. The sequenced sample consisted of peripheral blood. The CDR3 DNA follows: TGTGCCAGCAGCTTAGAGGGGGCGCTGAGCAATCAGCCCCAGCATTTT. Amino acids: CASSLEGALSNQPQHF.